The sample holds many counts of the clone carrying this T cell receptor beta chain. Its target is not known. The read is 3 residues too short to cover the CDR3 end, so that end is filled in from the germline J gene. The data were taken from a study of T cell clonality in common variable immunodeficiency. Sequencing input was equivalent genomic DNA from CVID and controls. Method: immunoSEQ multiplex PCR; TCRdb's copy keeps in-frame clones and lacks some. The data show roughly 32,000 clones, with none appearing a single time. Study outcomes and limitations: Compared with controls, CVID subjects had fewer shared TCRbeta clones. CVID subjects showed higher TCRbeta clonality than healthy controls.

Germline CDR1 reads SGHRS; CDR2 reads YFSETQ. The CDR3 totals 16 residues. V lost 0 bases, J lost 2 bases, and 12 bases lay in between. Sequenced: peripheral blood mononuclear cells. This receptor was obtained from a person aged 18-69 years in good health. The V and J genes are TRBV5-1 and TRBJ1-5, with D maybe TRBD1 (5 bases). CDR3 residues: CASSLEGGGGNQPQHF. Partial CDR3 DNA: TGCGCCAGCAGCTTGGAAGGCGGGGGAGGCAATCAGCCC.